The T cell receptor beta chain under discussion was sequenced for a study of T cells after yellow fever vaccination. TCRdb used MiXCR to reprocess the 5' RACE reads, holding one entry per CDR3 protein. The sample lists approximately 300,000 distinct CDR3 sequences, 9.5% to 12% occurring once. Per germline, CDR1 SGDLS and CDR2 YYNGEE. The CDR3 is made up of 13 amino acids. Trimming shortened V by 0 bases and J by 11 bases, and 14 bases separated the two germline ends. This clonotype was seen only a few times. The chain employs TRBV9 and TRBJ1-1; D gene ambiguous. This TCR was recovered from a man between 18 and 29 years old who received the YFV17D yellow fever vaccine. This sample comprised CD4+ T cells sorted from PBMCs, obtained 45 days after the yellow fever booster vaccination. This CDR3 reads CASSVVSESSAFF. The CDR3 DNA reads TGTGCCAGCAGCGTAGTGTCAGAATCGTCGGCTTTCTTT.